These 17 T cell receptor beta chains were sequenced from one sample in a study of OX40 agonist ivuxolimab in advanced cancers. TCRdb's table, derived via immunoSEQ multiplex PCR, lists solely in-frame clones and lacks some. This table has about 63,000 clones, around nine tenths appearing once. The specimen was CD4+ or CD8+ T cells sorted from blood, collected in a trial of the OX40 agonist ivuxolimab. The receptors were sampled from an adult with an advanced solid tumor such as melanoma, head and neck, liver or kidney cancer.

This chain links TRBV15 with TRBJ1-1; D possibly corresponds to TRBD1 (5 bases). Trimming shortened V by 3 bases and J by 5 bases, and 13 bases separated the two germline ends. The CDR3 is 14 amino acids. From germline, CDR1 is LNHNV and CDR2 YYDKDF (reference sequence). The CDR3 loop reads CATSRGVEITEAFF. The CDR3 bases are TGTGCCACCAGCAGGGGGGTCGAGATTACTGAAGCTTTCTTT. Together with reference TRBV15 and TRBJ1-1, the CDR3 gives the full variable domain: DAMVIQNPRYQVTQFGKPVTLSCSQTLNHNVMYWYQQKSSQAPKLLFHYYDKDFNNEADTPDNFQSRRPNTSFCFLDIRSPGLGDTAMYLCATSRGVEITEAFFGQGTRLTVV.

The chain uses TRBV28 and TRBJ1-4; tentative D call: TRBD1 (5 bases). Germline values: CDR1 MDHEN, CDR2 SYDVKM. V was clipped by 4 bases and J by 0 bases, with 12 bases between them. The CDR3 is made up of 16 amino acids. CDR3 residues: CASSSPGLATNEKLFF. The DNA of the CDR3 is TGTGCCAGCAGTTCTCCGGGACTTGCAACTAATGAAAAACTGTTTTTT.

The genes are TRBV15 and TRBJ2-3; 7 bases are shared with TRBD2. The ends lost 0 bases at V and 2 bases at J; junction bases unmatched: 2. Germline values: CDR1 LNHNV, CDR2 YYDKDF (reference sequence). CDR3 length: 15 residues. In nucleotides, the CDR3 is TGTGCCACCAGCAGAGATCTAGCGGCCACAGATACGCAGTATTTT. It specifies CATSRDLAATDTQYF.

This sequence joins TRBV14 and TRBJ1-6, with TRBD1 matching 7 bases. The ends lost 3 bases at V and 0 bases at J; junction bases unmatched: 11. CDR3 size: 19 residues. Germline V lookup: CDR1 SGHDN, CDR2 FVKESK. The CDR3, as DNA: TGTGCCAGCAGCCACCGGGCAGGGGGGCCGAGCTCCTATAATTCACCCCTCCACTTT. It yields the protein CASSHRAGGPSSYNSPLHF.

This chain uses TRBV19 with TRBJ2-5; D might be TRBD1 (5 bases). V gave up 5 bases and J gave up 6 bases, with 13 bases separating them. This CDR3 is built from 13 residues. CDR1 is LNHDA, CDR2 SQIVND, per germline (reference sequence). This CDR3 reads CASSLGRDKTQYF. DNA of the CDR3: TGTGCCAGTAGTTTGGGCAGGGATAAGACCCAGTACTTC.

The chain's CDR3 is CASSLSGGESYEQYF. CDR3 sequence (DNA): TGTGCCAGCAGCTTGTCCGGGGGCGAATCCTACGAGCAGTACTTC. The chain employs TRBV11-2 and TRBJ2-7; either TRBD1 or TRBD2 may supply D (6 bases each). Germline values: CDR1 SGHAT, CDR2 FQNNGV. V was shortened by 3 bases and J by 1 base, with 13 bases between the two germline ends. The length of the CDR3 is 15 residues. Together with reference TRBV11-2 and TRBJ2-7, the CDR3 gives the full variable domain: EAGVAQSPRYKIIEKRQSVAFWCNPISGHATLYWYQQILGQGPKLLIQFQNNGVVDDSQLPKDRFSAERLKGVDSTLKIQPAKLEDSAVYLCASSLSGGESYEQYFGPGTRLTVT.

This clone occurred once. This chain uses TRBV4-2 with TRBJ2-7; 13 bases align to TRBD2. Germline assignment: CDR1 LGHNA and CDR2 YNFKEQ. The V and J ends lost 5 bases and 4 bases, in that order; junction bases with no gene match: 11. CDR3 length: 17 amino acids. This chain's CDR3 is CASSNPGLAGIGYEQYF. In DNA form, the CDR3 reads TGTGCCAGCAGCAATCCGGGACTAGCGGGAATTGGTTACGAGCAGTACTTC.

This chain links TRBV6-1 with TRBJ2-2; 7 bases match TRBD1. CDR3 size: 12 residues. V lost 11 bases and J lost 4; bases outside the gene matches: 4. The germline gives CDR1 MNHNS, CDR2 SASEGT. DNA for the CDR3: TGTGCCCAGGGGGTAGGCACCGGGGAGCTGTTTTTT. Translated: CAQGVGTGELFF.

The J gene is TRBJ2-5, the V gene TRBV6-7; tentative D call: TRBD2 (6 bases). TRBV6-7 is filed as an ORF, its function uncertain. V was clipped by 1 base and J by 2 bases, with 14 bases between them. This CDR3 has 16 amino acids. The CDR3 spells CASSYWERASQETQYF. The CDR3 DNA sequence: TGTGCCAGCAGTTACTGGGAGCGGGCCTCGCAAGAGACCCAGTACTTC.

The chain links TRBV30 to TRBJ1-1; 9 nucleotides agree with TRBD1. This CDR3 has 13 residues. J lost 6 bases, V lost 2 bases, and 4 bases had no gene match. Germline CDR1 is GTSNPN and CDR2 is SVGIG (reference sequence). CDR3: CAWSSDRGAEAFF. CDR3 coding DNA: TGTGCCTGGAGTTCGGACAGGGGCGCTGAAGCTTTCTTT.

The J gene is TRBJ2-7, the V gene TRBV11-2; D unclear. Germline CDR1 SGHAT, CDR2 FQNNGV. This CDR3 is 17 amino acids long. V lost 0 bases and J 0 bases, leaving 15 bases between the germline ends. The CDR3 sequence is CASSLDLFHGSSYEQYF. DNA of the CDR3: TGTGCCAGCAGCTTAGATCTATTTCATGGCAGCTCCTACGAGCAGTACTTC.

The chain uses TRBV6-5 and TRBJ2-1; unclear D gene. The germline V gene encodes CDR1 MNHEY and CDR2 SVGAGI. The CDR3 runs to 10 residues. V lost 6 bases to trimming and J lost 7 bases, with 4 bases between them. The CDR3 DNA sequence: TGTGCCAGCAGCAGAAATGAGCAGTTCTTC. This translates into CASSRNEQFF.

The CDR3 sequence is CASSLRTTNTEAFF. The CDR3 DNA reads as TGTGCCAGCAGCCTTCGGACAACGAACACTGAAGCTTTCTTT. The rearrangement joins TRBV9 to TRBJ1-1, with D possibly TRBD1 on 5 matching bases. Trimming stripped 4 bases from V and 1 base from J, with 11 bases between. Germline V gene sequence: CDR1 SGDLS, CDR2 YYNGEE. The CDR3 is made up of 14 amino acids. The full variable domain, its missing parts supplied by reference TRBV9 and TRBJ1-1, is DSGVTQTPKHLITATGQRVTLRCSPRSGDLSVYWYQQSLDQGLQFLIQYYNGEERAKGNILERFSAQQFPDLHSELNLSSLELGDSALYFCASSLRTTNTEAFFGQGTRLTVV.

CDR3 sequence: CASSEGGFGNQPQHF. The CDR3 nucleotides read TGTGCCAGCAGTGAAGGGGGATTCGGCAATCAGCCCCAGCATTTT. The rearrangement links TRBV6-1 to TRBJ1-5; no firm D call. The CDR3 spans 15 residues. Germline lookup yields CDR1 MNHNS and CDR2 SASEGT. V gave up 1 base and J gave up 2 bases, with 9 bases separating them.

This clone was observed a single time. The gene calls are TRBV5-1 and TRBJ1-3; no firm D call. With 0 bases removed from V and 6 bases from J, the gap between germline ends came to 7 bases. CDR1 is SGHRS, CDR2 YFSETQ, per germline. This CDR3 region has 13 residues. CDR3 region: CASSLDGENTIYF. CDR3 coding DNA: TGCGCCAGCAGCTTGGACGGGGAAAACACCATATATTTT. Full variable domain (missing parts from reference TRBV5-1 and TRBJ1-3): KAGVTQTPRYLIKTRGQQVTLSCSPISGHRSVSWYQQTPGQGLQFLFEYFSETQRNKGNFPGRFSGRQFSNSRSEMNVSTLELGDSALYLCASSLDGENTIYFGEGSWLTVV.

On this clone: The junction differs from germline at one of its ends, possibly a read error. The chain joins TRBV11-2 to TRBJ2-5, with 13 nucleotides matching TRBD2. Looked up from germline, CDR1 is SGHAT and CDR2 is FQNNGV. The CDR3 is made up of 17 amino acids. CDR3: CASSLEGLAGAGETQYF. The CDR3 DNA follows: TGTGCCAGCAGCCTAGAAGGACTAGCGGGAGCTGGGGAGACCCAGTACTTC.

This chain links TRBV18 with TRBJ1-2; the match to TRBD1 covers 8 bases. V was clipped by 4 bases and J by 6 bases; unmatched bases: 4. The germline V gene has CDR1 KGHSH and CDR2 LQKENI. CDR3 length: 13 residues. CDR3 sequence (DNA): TGTGCCAGCTCACAGGGACAGGCAAATGGCTACACCTTC. This sequence encodes CASSQGQANGYTF.